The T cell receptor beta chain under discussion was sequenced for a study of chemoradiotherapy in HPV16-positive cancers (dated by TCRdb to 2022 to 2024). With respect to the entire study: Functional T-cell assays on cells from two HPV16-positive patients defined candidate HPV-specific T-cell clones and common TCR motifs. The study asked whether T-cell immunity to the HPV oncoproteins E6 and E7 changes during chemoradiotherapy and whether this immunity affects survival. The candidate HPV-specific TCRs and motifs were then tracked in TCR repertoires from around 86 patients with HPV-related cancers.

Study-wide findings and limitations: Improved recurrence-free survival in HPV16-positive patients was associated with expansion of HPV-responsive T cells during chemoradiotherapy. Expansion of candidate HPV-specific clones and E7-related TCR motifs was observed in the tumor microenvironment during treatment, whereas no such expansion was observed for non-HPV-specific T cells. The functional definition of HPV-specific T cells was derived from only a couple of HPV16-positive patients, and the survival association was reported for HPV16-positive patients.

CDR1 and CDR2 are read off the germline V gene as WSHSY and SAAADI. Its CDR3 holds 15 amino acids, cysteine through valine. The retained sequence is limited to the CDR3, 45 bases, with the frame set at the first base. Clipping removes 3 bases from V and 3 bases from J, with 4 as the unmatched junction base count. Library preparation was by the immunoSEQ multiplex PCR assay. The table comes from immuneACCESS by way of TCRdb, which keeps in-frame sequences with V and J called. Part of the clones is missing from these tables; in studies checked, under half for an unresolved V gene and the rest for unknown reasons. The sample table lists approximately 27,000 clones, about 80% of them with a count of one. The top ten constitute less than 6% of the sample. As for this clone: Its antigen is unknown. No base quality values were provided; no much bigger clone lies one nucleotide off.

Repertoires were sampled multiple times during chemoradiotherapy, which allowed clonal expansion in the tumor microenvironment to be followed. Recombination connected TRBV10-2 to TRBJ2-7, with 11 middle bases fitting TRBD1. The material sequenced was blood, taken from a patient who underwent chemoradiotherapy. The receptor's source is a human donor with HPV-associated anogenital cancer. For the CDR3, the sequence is CASSDRDRGFYEQYV. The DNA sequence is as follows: TGCGCCAGCAGTGACCGGGACAGGGGGTTCTACGAGCAGTACGTC.